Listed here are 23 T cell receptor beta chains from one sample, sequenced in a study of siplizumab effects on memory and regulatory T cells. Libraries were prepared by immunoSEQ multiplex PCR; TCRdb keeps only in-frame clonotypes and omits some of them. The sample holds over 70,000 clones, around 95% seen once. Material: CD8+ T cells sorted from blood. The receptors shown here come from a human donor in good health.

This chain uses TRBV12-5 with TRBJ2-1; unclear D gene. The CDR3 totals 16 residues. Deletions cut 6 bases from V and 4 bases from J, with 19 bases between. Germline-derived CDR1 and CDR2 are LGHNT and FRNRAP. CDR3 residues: CASGLPARDFYNEQFF. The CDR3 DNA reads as TGTGCTAGTGGACTACCCGCCCGCGATTTTTACAATGAGCAGTTCTTC.

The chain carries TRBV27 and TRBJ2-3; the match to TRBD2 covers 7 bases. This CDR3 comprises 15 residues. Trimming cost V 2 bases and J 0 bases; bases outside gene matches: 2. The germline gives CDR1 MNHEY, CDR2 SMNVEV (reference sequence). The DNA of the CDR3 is TGTGCCAGCAGTTTAACGGGAGGTAGCACAGATACGCAGTATTTT. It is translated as CASSLTGGSTDTQYF.

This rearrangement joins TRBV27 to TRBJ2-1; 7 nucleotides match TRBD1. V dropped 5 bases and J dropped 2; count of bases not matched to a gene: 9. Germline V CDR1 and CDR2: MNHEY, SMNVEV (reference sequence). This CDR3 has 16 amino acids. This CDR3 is CASSPNSGTAYNEQFF. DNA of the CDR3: TGTGCCAGCAGTCCCAACTCCGGGACAGCCTACAATGAGCAGTTCTTC.

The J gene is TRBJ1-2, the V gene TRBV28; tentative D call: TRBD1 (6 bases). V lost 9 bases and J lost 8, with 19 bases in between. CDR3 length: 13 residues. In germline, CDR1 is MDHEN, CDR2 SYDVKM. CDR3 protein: CASSIDRHEGYTF. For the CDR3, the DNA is TGTGCCAGTTCCATAGACAGGCACGAGGGCTACACCTTC.

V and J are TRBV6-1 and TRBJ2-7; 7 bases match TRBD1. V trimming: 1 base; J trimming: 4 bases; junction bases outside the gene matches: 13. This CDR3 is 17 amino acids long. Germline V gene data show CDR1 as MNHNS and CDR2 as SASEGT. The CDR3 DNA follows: TGTGCCAGCAGTGAAGACCGACAGGGATCGAGGGCTTACGAGCAGTACTTC. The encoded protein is CASSEDRQGSRAYEQYF.

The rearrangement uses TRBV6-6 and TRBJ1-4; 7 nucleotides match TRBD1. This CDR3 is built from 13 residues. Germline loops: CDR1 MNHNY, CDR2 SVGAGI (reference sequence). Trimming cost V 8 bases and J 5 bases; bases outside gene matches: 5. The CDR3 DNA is TGTGCCAGCTGGGGCAGGGGGAATGAAAAACTGTTTTTT. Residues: CASWGRGNEKLFF.

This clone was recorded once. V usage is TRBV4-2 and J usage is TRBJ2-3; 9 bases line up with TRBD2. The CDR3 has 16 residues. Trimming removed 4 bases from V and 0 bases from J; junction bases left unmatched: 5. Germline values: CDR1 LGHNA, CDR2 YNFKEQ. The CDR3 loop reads CASSLRTSASTDTQYF. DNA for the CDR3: TGTGCCAGCAGCCTCCGGACTAGCGCCAGCACAGATACGCAGTATTTT.

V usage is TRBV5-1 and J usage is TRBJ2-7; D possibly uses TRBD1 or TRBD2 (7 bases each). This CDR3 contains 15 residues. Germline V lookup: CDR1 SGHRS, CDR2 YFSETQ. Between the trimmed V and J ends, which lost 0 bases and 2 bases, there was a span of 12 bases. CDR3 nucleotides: TGCGCCAGCAGCTTGGTGGCAGGGGGGGCCTACGAGCAGTACTTC. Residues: CASSLVAGGAYEQYF.

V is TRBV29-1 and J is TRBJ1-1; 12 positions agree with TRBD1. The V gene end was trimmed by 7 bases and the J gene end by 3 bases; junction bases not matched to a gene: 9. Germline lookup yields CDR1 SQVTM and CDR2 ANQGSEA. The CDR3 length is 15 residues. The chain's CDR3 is CSAYLGQGADTEAFF. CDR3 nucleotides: TGCAGCGCCTACTTGGGACAGGGGGCTGACACTGAAGCTTTCTTT.

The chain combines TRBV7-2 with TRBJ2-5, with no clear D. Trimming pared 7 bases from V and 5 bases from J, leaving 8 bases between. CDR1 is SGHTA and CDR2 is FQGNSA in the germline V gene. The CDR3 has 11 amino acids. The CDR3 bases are TGTGCCAGCACTTTGGGGGAGACCCAGTACTTC. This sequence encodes CASTLGETQYF.

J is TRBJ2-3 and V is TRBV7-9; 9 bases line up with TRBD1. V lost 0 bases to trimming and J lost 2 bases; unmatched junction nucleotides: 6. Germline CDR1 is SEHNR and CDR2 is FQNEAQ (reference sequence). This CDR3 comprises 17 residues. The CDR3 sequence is CASSLAPRTGATDTQYF. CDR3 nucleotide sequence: TGTGCCAGCAGCTTAGCTCCCAGGACAGGGGCCACAGATACGCAGTATTTT.

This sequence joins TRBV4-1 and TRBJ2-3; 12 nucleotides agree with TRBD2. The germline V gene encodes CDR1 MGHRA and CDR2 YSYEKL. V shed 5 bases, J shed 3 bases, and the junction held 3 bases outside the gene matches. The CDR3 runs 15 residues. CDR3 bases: TGCGCCAGCAGCGCGACTAGCGGGAGTACAGATACGCAGTATTTT. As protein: CASSATSGSTDTQYF.

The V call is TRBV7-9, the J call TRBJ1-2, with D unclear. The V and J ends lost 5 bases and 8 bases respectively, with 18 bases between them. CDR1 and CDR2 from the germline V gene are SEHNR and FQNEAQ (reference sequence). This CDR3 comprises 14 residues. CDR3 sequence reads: CASSPWEGHRGYTF. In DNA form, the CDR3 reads TGTGCCAGCAGCCCTTGGGAGGGCCATCGGGGCTACACCTTC.

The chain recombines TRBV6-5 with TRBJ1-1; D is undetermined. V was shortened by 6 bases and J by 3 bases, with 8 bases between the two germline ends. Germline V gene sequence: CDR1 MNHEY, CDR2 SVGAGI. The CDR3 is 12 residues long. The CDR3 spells CASSQSDTEAFF. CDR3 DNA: TGTGCCAGCAGCCAAAGTGACACTGAAGCTTTCTTT.

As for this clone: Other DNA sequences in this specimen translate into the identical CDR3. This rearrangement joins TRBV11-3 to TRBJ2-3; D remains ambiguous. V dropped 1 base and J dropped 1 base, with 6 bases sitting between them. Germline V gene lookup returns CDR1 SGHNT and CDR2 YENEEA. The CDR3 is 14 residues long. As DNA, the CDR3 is TGTGCCAGCAGCTTAGGGGTGGGCACAGATACGCAGTATTTT. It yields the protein CASSLGVGTDTQYF.

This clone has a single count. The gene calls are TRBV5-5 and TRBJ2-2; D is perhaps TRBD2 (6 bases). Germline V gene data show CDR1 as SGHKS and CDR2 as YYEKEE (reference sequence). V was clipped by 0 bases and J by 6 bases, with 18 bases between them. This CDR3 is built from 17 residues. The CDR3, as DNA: TGTGCCAGCAGCTTGGGTTCGGGAGTCGCTTTTGCCGGGGAGCTGTTTTTT. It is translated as CASSLGSGVAFAGELFF.

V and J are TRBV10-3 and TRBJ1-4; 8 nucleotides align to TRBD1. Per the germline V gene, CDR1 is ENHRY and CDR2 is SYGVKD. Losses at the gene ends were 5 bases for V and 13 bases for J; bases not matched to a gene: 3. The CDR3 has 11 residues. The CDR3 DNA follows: TGTGCCATCAGTACCGGGACAGGACTGTTTTTT. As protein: CAISTGTGLFF.

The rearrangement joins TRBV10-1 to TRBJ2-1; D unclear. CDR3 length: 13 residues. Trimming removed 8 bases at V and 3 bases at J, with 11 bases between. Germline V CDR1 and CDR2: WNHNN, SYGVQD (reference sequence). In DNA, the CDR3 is TGCGCCAGCGCAGCAGATTTCTACAATGAGCAGTTCTTC. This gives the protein CASAADFYNEQFF.

Here the CDR3 reads CASSLPFEAELGGRANEQFF. Here the CDR3 DNA reads TGTGCCAGCAGCCTTCCCTTTGAGGCCGAGTTGGGCGGGAGGGCCAATGAGCAGTTCTTC. The chain combines TRBV9 with TRBJ2-1; 9 nucleotides align to TRBD2. Germline V gene sequence: CDR1 SGDLS, CDR2 YYNGEE. Unmatched junction bases numbered 23, after V lost 4 bases and J lost 6 bases. CDR3 length: 20 residues.

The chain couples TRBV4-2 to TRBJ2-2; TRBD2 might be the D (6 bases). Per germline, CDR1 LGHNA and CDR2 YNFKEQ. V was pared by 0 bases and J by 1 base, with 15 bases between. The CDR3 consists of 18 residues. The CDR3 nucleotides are TGTGCCAGCAGCCAAGATTTTACGGGAGTAGTGAACACCGGGGAGCTGTTTTTT. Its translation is CASSQDFTGVVNTGELFF.

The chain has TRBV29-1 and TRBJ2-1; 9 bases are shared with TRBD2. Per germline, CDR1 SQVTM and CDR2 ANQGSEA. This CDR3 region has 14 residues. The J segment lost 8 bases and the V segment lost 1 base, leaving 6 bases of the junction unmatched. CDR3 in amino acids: CSVEGSGRNYEQFF. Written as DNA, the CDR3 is TGCAGCGTTGAAGGTAGCGGGAGAAACTATGAGCAGTTCTTC.

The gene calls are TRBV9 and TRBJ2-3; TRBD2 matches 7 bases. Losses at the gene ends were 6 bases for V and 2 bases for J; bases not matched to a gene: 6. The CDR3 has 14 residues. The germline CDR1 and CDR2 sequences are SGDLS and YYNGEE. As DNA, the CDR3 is TGTGCCAGCACCTCGGGGGGATACACAGATACGCAGTATTTT. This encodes CASTSGGYTDTQYF. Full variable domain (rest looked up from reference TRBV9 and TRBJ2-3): DSGVTQTPKHLITATGQRVTLRCSPRSGDLSVYWYQQSLDQGLQFLIQYYNGEERAKGNILERFSAQQFPDLHSELNLSSLELGDSALYFCASTSGGYTDTQYFGPGTRLTVL.

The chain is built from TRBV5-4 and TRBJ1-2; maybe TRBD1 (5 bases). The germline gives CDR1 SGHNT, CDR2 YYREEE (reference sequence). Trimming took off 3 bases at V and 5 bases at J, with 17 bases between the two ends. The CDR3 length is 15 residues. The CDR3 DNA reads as TGTGCCAGCAGCTCACTACAGGCGGCGGGATATGGCTACACCTTC. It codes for CASSSLQAAGYGYTF.